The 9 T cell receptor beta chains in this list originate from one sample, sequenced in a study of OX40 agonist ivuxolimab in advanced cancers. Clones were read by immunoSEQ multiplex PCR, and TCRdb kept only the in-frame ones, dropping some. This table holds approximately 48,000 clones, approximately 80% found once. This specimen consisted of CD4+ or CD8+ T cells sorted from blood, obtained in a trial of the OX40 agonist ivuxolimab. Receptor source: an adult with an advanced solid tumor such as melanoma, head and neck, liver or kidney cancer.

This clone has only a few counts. CDR3: CASSALQSSYNEQFF. Written as DNA, the CDR3 is TGTGCCAGCAGCGCATTACAGAGCTCCTACAATGAGCAGTTCTTC. The V gene is TRBV9, the J gene TRBJ2-1; D is uncertain. The CDR3 spans 15 residues. Trimming pared 3 bases from V and 0 bases from J, leaving 10 bases between. Germline V gene lookup returns CDR1 SGDLS and CDR2 YYNGEE. The variable domain in full, completed from reference TRBV9 and TRBJ2-1, reads DSGVTQTPKHLITATGQRVTLRCSPRSGDLSVYWYQQSLDQGLQFLIQYYNGEERAKGNILERFSAQQFPDLHSELNLSSLELGDSALYFCASSALQSSYNEQFFGPGTRLTVL.

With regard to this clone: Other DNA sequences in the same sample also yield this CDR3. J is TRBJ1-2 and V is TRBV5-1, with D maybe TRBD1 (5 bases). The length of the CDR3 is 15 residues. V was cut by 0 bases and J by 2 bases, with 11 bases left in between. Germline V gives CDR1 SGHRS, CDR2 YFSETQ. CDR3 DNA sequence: TGCGCCAGCAGCTTGGTTGGGACGGGGAACTATGGCTACACCTTC. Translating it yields CASSLVGTGNYGYTF.

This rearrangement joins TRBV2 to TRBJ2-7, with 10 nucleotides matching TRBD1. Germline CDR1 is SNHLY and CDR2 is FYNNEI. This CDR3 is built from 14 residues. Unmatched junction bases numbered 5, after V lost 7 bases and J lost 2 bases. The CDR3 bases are TGTGCCAGCAAGGCGGGACAGGGGACCTACGAGCAGTACTTC. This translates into CASKAGQGTYEQYF.

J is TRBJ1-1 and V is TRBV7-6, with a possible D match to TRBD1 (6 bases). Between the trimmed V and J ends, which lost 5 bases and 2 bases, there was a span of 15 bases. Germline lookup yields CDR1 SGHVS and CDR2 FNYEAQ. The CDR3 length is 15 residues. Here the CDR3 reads CASSPQQGGNTEAFF. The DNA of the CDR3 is TGTGCCAGCAGCCCCCAACAGGGAGGAAACACTGAAGCTTTCTTT.

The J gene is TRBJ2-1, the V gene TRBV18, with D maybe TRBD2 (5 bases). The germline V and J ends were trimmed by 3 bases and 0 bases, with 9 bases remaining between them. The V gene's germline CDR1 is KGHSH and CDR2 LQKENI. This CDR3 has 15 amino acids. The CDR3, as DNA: TGTGCCAGCTCACCCGGGGAAAGCTCCTACAATGAGCAGTTCTTC. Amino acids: CASSPGESSYNEQFF.

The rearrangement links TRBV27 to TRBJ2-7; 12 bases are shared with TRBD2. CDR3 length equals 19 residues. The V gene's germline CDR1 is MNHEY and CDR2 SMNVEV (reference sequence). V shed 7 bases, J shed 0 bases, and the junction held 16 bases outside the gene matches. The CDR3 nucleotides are TGTGCCAGCAAGACTTTGATCGGGACTAGCGGGTCCAGCTCCTACGAGCAGTACTTC. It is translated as CASKTLIGTSGSSSYEQYF.

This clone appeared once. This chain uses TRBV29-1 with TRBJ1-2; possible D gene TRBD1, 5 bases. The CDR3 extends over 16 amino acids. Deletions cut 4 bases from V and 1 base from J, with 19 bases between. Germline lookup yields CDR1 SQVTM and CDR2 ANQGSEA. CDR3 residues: CSVAGPSGEGNYGYTF. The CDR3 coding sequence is TGCAGCGTTGCGGGACCCTCCGGGGAGGGTAACTATGGCTACACCTTC.

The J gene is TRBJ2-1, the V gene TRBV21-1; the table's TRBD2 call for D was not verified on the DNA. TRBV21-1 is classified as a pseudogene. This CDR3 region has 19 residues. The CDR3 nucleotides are TGTGCCAGCAGCGTCCTGGGGGGGACTAGCGGGAAAGCGTTGGGTGAGCAGTTCTTC. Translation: CASSVLGGTSGKALGEQFF.

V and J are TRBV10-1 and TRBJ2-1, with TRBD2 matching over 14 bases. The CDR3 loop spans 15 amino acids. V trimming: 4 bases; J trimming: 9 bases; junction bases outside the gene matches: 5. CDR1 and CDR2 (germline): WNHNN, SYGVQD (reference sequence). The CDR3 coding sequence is TGCGCCAGCAGTGGACTAGCGGGAGGGCCGACTGAGCAGTTCTTC. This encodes CASSGLAGGPTEQFF.